This entry describes one T cell receptor (beta chain). This clone appeared once. The antigen it binds to is not known. No much larger clone exists at a distance of one base, and base qualities are not known. The receptor library was made with the immunoSEQ multiplex PCR assay. The table was pulled from immuneACCESS by TCRdb, which kept in-frame rearrangements only. Such tables lose some clones; where checked, under half of the loss comes from unresolved V genes, and the rest has no known cause. In this sample the table shows tens of thousands of clones, around 92% of which occur a single time. The ten largest make up roughly 2% of the sample. The data derive from a study of T cell changes during pregnancy in multiple sclerosis (dated by TCRdb to about 2019). With regard to the full study: Changes in the T cell repertoire over the course of pregnancy were examined in this study in women with multiple sclerosis.

The input for sequencing was peripheral blood, taken in the third trimester of pregnancy. The sequence derives from a female donor in good health, enrolled as a control in a pregnancy study.

The nucleotides are TGTGCCAGCAGCTCCCAGGACGGGACAGATCAGCCCCAGCATTTT. It translates as CASSSQDGTDQPQHF. Here the chain combines TRBV7-9 and TRBJ1-5, with TRBD1 matching 7 junction bases. Including the terminal cysteine and phenylalanine, the CDR3 comprises 15 residues. The retained sequence is limited to the CDR3, 45 bases, with the frame set at the first base. Via the germline V gene (reference sequence), CDR1 is SEHNR and CDR2 FQNEAQ. Here V drops 4 bases and J drops 5 bases, and the junction holds 8 bases not matched to any gene.